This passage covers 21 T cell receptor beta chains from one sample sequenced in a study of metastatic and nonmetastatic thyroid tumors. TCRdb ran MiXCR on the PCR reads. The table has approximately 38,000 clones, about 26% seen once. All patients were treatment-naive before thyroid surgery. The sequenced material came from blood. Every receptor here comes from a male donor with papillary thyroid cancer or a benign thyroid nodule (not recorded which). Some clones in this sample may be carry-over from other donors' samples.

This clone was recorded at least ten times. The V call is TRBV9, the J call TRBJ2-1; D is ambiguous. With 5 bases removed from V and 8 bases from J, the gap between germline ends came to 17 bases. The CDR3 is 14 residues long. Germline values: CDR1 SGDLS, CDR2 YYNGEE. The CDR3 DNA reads TGTGCCAGCAGTTGGTCGCCAGACTCGGATGAGCAGTTCTTC. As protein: CASSWSPDSDEQFF.

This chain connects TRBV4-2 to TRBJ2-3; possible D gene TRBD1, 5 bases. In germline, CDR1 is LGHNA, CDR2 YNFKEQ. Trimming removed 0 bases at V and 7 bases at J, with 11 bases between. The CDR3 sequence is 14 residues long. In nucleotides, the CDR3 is TGTGCCAGCAGCCAAGACGTAAGGGGAAATACGCAGTATTTT. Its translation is CASSQDVRGNTQYF.

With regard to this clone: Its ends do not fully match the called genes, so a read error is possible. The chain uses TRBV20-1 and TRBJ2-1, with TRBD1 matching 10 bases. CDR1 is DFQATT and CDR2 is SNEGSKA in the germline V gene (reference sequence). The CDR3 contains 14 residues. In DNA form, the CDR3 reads TGTAGTGCCGGGACAGGGGAAAATTACAATGAGCAGTTCTTC. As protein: CSAGTGENYNEQFF.

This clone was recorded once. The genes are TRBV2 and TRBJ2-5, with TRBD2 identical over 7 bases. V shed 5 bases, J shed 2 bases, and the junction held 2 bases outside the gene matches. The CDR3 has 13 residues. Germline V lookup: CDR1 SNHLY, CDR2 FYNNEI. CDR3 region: CASSRSGQETQYF. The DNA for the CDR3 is TGTGCCAGCAGTCGTAGCGGGCAAGAGACCCAGTACTTC.

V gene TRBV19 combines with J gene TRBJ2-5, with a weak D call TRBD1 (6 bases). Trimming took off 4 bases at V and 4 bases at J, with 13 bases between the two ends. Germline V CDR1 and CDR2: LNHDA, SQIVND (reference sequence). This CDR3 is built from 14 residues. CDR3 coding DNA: TGTGCCAGTAGTACAATAGGGGGTGGAGAGACCCAGTACTTC. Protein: CASSTIGGGETQYF.

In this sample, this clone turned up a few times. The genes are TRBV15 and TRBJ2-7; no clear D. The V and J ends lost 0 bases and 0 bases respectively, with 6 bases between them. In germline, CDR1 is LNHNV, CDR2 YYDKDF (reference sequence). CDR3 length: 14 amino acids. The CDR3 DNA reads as TGTGCCACCAGCAGAGATCCCAGCTCCTACGAGCAGTACTTC. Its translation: CATSRDPSSYEQYF.

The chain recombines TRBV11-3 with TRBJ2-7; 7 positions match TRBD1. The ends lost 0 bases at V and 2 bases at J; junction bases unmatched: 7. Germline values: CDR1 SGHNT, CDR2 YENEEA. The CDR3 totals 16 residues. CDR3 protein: CASSLEGQDGTYEQYF. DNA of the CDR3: TGTGCCAGCAGCTTAGAAGGACAGGACGGCACCTACGAGCAGTACTTC. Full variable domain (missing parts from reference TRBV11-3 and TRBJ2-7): EAGVVQSPRYKIIEKKQPVAFWCNPISGHNTLYWYLQNLGQGPELLIRYENEEAVDDSQLPKDRFSAERLKGVDSTLKIQPAELGDSAVYLCASSLEGQDGTYEQYFGPGTRLTVT.

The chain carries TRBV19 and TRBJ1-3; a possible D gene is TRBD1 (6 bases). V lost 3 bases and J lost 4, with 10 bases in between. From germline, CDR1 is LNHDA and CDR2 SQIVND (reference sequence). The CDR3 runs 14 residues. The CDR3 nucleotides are TGTGCCAGTAGTATCCGGCAGGGGGGAAACACCATATATTTT. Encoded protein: CASSIRQGGNTIYF.

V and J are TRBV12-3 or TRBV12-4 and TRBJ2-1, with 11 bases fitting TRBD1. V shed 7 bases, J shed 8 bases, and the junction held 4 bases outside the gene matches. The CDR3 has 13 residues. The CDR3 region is CASTPGQGDEQFF. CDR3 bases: TGTGCCAGCACCCCGGGACAGGGGGATGAGCAGTTCTTC.

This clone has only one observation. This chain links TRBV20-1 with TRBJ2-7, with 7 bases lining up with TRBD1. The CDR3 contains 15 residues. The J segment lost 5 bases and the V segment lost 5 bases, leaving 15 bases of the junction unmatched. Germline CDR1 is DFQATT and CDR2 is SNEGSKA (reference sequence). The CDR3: CSACCPDRDGDEQYF. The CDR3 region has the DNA TGCAGTGCTTGCTGCCCCGACAGGGATGGAGACGAGCAGTACTTC.

The CDR3 nucleotides read TGCAGTGTAAGGGGGGACTTTAGTGAGCAGTTCTTC. Its translation is CSVRGDFSEQFF. The chain uses TRBV20-1 and TRBJ2-1; D is tentatively TRBD1 or TRBD2 (6 bases each). Trimming pared 7 bases from V and 9 bases from J, leaving 16 bases between. CDR1 and CDR2 (germline): DFQATT, SNEGSKA (reference sequence). The CDR3 totals 12 residues.

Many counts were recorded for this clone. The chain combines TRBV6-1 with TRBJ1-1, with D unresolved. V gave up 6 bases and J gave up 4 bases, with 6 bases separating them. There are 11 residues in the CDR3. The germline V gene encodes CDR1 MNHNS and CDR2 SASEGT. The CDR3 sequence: CASRGGTEAFF. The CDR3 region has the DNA TGTGCCAGCAGGGGAGGCACTGAAGCTTTCTTT.

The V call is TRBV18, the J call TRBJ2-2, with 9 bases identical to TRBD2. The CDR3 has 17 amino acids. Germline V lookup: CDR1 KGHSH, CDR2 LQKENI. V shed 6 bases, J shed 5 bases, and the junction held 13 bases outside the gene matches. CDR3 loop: CASSDRLAGPRTGELFF. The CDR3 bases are TGTGCCAGCTCCGACAGGCTAGCGGGGCCTCGGACCGGGGAGCTGTTTTTT.

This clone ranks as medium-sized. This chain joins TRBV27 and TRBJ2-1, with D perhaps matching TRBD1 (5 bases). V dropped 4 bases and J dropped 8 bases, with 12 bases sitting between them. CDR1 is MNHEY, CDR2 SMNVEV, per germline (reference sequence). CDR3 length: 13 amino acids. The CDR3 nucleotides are TGTGCCAGCAGTTCGGACACATGGGATGAGCAGTTCTTC. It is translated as CASSSDTWDEQFF.

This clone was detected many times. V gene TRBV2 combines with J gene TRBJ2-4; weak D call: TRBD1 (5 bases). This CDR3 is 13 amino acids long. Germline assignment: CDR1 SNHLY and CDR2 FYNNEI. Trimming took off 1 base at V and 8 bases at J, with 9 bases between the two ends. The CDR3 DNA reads TGTGCCAGCAGTGAAGGACAGTTTGACATTCAGTACTTC. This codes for CASSEGQFDIQYF. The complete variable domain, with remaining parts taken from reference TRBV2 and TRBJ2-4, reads EPEVTQTPSHQVTQMGQEVILRCVPISNHLYFYWYRQILGQKVEFLVSFYNNEISEKSEIFDDQFSVERPDGSNFTLKIRSTKLEDSAMYFCASSEGQFDIQYFGAGTRLSVL.

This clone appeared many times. This chain's CDR3 is CASSSRTSGSTDTQYF. The CDR3 coding sequence is TGTGCCAGCAGCTCCCGGACTAGCGGGAGCACAGATACGCAGTATTTT. This chain connects TRBV11-2 to TRBJ2-3, with 11 bases that match TRBD2. The CDR3 consists of 16 residues. Trimming at V came to 4 bases and at J to 0 bases, leaving 3 bases not matched to a gene. Germline-derived CDR1 and CDR2 are SGHAT and FQNNGV.

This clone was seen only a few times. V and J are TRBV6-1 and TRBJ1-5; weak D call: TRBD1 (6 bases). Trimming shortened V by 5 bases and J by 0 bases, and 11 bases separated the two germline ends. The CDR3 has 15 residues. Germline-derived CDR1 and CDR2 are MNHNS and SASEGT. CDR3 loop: CASSRGQHSNQPQHF. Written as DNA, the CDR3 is TGTGCCAGCAGTCGGGGACAACATAGCAATCAGCCCCAGCATTTT.

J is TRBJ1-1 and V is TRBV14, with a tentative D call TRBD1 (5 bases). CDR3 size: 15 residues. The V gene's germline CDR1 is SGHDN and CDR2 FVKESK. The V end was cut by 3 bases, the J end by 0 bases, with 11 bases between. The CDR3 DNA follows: TGTGCCAGCAGCCACAGGTGGGGCCTGAACACTGAAGCTTTCTTT. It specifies CASSHRWGLNTEAFF.

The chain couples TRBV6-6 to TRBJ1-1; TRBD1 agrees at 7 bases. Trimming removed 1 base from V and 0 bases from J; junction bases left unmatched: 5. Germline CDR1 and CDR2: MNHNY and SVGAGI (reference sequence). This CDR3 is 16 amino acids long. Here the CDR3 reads CASSYLAGGMNTEAFF. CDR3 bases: TGTGCCAGCAGTTACTTGGCAGGGGGGATGAACACTGAAGCTTTCTTT.

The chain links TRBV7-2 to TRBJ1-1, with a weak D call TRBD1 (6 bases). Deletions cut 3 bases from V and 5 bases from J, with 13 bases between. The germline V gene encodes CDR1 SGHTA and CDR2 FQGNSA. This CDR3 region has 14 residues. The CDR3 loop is CASSLRGYLTEAFF. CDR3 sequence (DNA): TGTGCCAGCAGCTTGAGGGGGTACTTGACTGAAGCTTTCTTT.

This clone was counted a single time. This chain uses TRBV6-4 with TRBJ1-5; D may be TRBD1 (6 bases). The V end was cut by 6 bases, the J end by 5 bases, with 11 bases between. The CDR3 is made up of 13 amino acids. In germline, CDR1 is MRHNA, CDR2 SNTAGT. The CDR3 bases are TGTGCCAGCAGCTTTTCAGGGGATCAGCCCCAGCATTTT. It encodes CASSFSGDQPQHF.